This T cell receptor (beta chain) stems from a study of patients and donors after allogeneic stem cell transplantation. A single record per CDR3 protein comes from TCRdb applying MiXCR to the RT-PCR reads. The sample lists about 410,000 distinct CDR3 sequences; roughly 17% were seen once. The CDR3 is 15 amino acids. Germline V gives CDR1 ENHRY, CDR2 SYGVKD. V lost 10 bases and J 0 bases, leaving 19 bases between the germline ends. In its sample, this clonotype was seen many times. Sequencing was performed on blood, either unsorted or a sorted T cell fraction (not recorded which). The chain has TRBV10-3 and TRBJ2-7; possible D gene TRBD1, 6 bases. This TCR derives from a human donor who was either an allogeneic HSCT recipient or a stem cell or donor lymphocyte infusion donor (not recorded which). It is not recorded whose cells these are; they may come from a transplant donor. The CDR3 loop is CATSRTATSSYEQYF. CDR3 sequence (DNA): TGTGCCACCTCCCGGACAGCTACCAGCTCCTACGAGCAGTACTTC.